Presented here are 9 T cell receptor beta chains from one specimen sequenced in a study of regulatory T cells in long-lasting Graves disease. Construction of TCR beta libraries relied on iRepertoire HTBI primers and on Arm-PCR targeting CDR3 regions. TCRdb fed the multiplex PCR reads into MiXCR, producing one record per CDR3 protein. The sample consists of over 500,000 distinct CDR3 sequences, under 20% of them appearing once. Documented time point: newly diagnosed GD, antithyroid drugs for less than 3 months. From RNA extracted from PBMCs, the TCR library was made. A further study also used this sample, focusing on T cells in Graves' hyperthyroidism and ophthalmopathy.

The starting material was peripheral blood mononuclear cells (PBMCs), obtained at new diagnosis, from a patient treated with antithyroid drugs. The receptors were sampled from a woman aged 25 to 39 with Graves disease.

This clonotype has a count of ten or more. The rearrangement links TRBV6-5 to TRBJ1-4; a weak D match, TRBD1 (5 bases). Germline V gene lookup returns CDR1 MNHEY and CDR2 SVGAGI. The CDR3 extends over 17 amino acids. V lost 0 bases and J 7 bases, leaving 18 bases between the germline ends. CDR3 sequence (DNA): TGTGCCAGCAGTTACTCGAACAGGCCAGGAGCAGGTGAAAAACTGTTTTTT. Translated, it gives CASSYSNRPGAGEKLFF.

The rearrangement uses TRBV4-1 and TRBJ2-1; possibly TRBD1 for D (6 bases). The CDR3 covers 14 residues. V was cut by 5 bases and J by 5 bases, with 13 bases left in between. Germline CDR1 is MGHRA and CDR2 is YSYEKL. Here the CDR3 DNA reads TGCGCCAGCAGCTCAGGGGATAGAGACAATGAGCAGTTCTTC. Translation gives CASSSGDRDNEQFF.

This clonotype was observed many times. The genes are TRBV25-1 and TRBJ1-1; D not resolved. V shed 9 bases and J shed 11 bases, with 16 bases lying between them. Per germline, CDR1 MGHDK and CDR2 SYGVNS. The CDR3 runs to 11 residues. The CDR3 DNA sequence: TGTGCCAGTTCCGCGGGTGGCGGGGCTTTCTTT. Its translation: CASSAGGGAFF.

The table lists this clonotype with many counts. The chain combines TRBV11-3 with TRBJ2-2; D is undetermined. The germline V and J ends were trimmed by 2 bases and 1 base, with 5 bases remaining between them. The CDR3 contains 14 residues. Germline V CDR1 and CDR2: SGHNT, YENEEA. The DNA for the CDR3 is TGTGCCAGCAGCTTACTACTGAACACCGGGGAGCTGTTTTTT. This encodes CASSLLLNTGELFF.

This clonotype was picked up many times. The junction and the germline gene differ at one end; a read error may be behind it. V gene TRBV5-1 combines with J gene TRBJ1-1; D is possibly TRBD1 (5 bases). The length of the CDR3 is 13 residues. The germline V gene encodes CDR1 SGHRS and CDR2 YFSETQ. The CDR3 is CASSLAGLPEAFF. For the CDR3, the DNA is TGTGCCAGCAGCTTAGCAGGGTTACCTGAAGCTTTCTTT.

This rearrangement joins TRBV6-2 or TRBV6-3 to TRBJ1-2; 7 positions agree with TRBD1. The length of the CDR3 is 12 residues. V was pared by 8 bases and J by 9 bases, with 9 bases of the junction left unmatched. Germline CDR1 is MNHEY and CDR2 is SVGEGT. CDR3 region: CASLPTGRSYTF. In nucleotides, the CDR3 is TGTGCCAGCCTACCGACAGGGCGGAGCTACACCTTC.

This clonotype appeared many times. V usage is TRBV11-3 and J usage is TRBJ2-2; 10 bases map to TRBD1. CDR3 length equals 14 residues. Germline V gene data show CDR1 as SGHNT and CDR2 as YENEEA. V shed 6 bases and J 7 bases; nucleotides not matched to a gene: 5. This CDR3 is CASRTGQGVGELFF. For the CDR3, the DNA is TGTGCCAGCAGAACTGGACAGGGGGTCGGGGAGCTGTTTTTT. Together with reference TRBV11-3 and TRBJ2-2, the CDR3 gives the full variable domain: EAGVVQSPRYKIIEKKQPVAFWCNPISGHNTLYWYLQNLGQGPELLIRYENEEAVDDSQLPKDRFSAERLKGVDSTLKIQPAELGDSAVYLCASRTGQGVGELFFGEGSRLTVL.

The gene calls are TRBV20-1 and TRBJ1-2, with 7 positions matching TRBD1. Germline V CDR1 and CDR2: DFQATT, SNEGSKA (reference sequence). After removal of 1 base from V and 0 bases from J, the junction contained 14 bases not matched to a gene. This CDR3 contains 18 residues. The CDR3 is CSARGPGTEITPNYGYTF. Here the CDR3 DNA reads TGCAGTGCTAGAGGCCCCGGGACAGAGATTACGCCTAACTATGGCTACACCTTC.

This sequence joins TRBV19 and TRBJ2-7; D perhaps matches TRBD2 (6 bases). V was trimmed by 3 bases and J by 1 base, leaving 22 bases between them. Germline V gene lookup returns CDR1 LNHDA and CDR2 SQIVND (reference sequence). CDR3 length equals 18 residues. CDR3 protein: CASSIRDLRGVGSYEQYF. DNA of the CDR3: TGTGCCAGTAGTATTCGCGATTTGCGGGGAGTGGGTTCCTACGAGCAGTACTTC.